This TCR beta chain was recovered during a study of shared clonotypes between healthy human individuals. There are 16 residues in the CDR3. CDR1 and CDR2 from the germline V gene are SGHDT and YYEEEE. The germline V and J ends were trimmed by 0 bases and 0 bases, with 10 bases remaining between them. Note on this clone: The antigen remains undetermined.

Methods used by the authors: With immunoSEQ giving junction-only sequences and no quality scores, filtering differed. The data were produced by immunoSEQ multiplex PCR, yet TCRdb's version contains in-frame clones alone and is incomplete. V and J calls and clone size are those listed in that table; D and trimming were worked out from the DNA. This sample yields roughly 170,000 clones, of which 60% to 75% are seen a single time; roughly a tenth belongs to the top ten. The study, taken as a whole, reports: In general, naive subsets displayed greater estimated richness than memory subsets did.

This chain joins TRBV5-6 and TRBJ2-1, with D possibly TRBD1 on 5 matching bases. The TCR was taken from a man aged 25-45 years in good health. The sequenced material came from memory CD4+ T cells sorted from blood. The subset here: CD45RA-negative fraction. CDR3 bases: TGTGCCAGCAGCTTGGTCGGACATAGCTCCTACAATGAGCAGTTCTTC. Encoded protein: CASSLVGHSSYNEQFF.